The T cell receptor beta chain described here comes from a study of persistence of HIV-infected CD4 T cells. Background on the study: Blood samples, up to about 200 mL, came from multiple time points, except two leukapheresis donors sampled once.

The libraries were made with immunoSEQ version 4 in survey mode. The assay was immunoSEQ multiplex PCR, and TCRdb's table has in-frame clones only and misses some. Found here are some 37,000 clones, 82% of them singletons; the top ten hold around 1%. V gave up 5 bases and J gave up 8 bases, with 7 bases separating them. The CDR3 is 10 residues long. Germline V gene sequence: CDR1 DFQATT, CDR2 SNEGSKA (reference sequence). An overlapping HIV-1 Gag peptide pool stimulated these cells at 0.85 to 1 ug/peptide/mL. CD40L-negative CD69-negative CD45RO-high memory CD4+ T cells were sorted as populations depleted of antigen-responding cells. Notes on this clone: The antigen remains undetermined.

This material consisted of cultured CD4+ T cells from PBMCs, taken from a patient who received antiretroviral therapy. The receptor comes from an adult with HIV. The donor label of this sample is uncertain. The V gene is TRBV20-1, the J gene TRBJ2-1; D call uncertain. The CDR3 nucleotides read TGCAGTGCTTCGGATCATGAGCAGTTCTTC. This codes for CSASDHEQFF.